This T cell receptor beta chain came from a study of sequential checkpoint blockade in melanoma. Study information: Randomization was 1:1 between first-line nivolumab→ipilimumab and ipilimumab→nivolumab. DNA from about a hundred pretreatment tumor samples underwent TCRβ immunosequencing.

Only in-frame clones appear in the TCRdb table, and some are missing; sequencing was by immunoSEQ multiplex PCR. The profile shows about 360 clones, 15% of them singletons. This clone is labeled large. The antigen is undetermined. General study points: Rising tumor T-cell fraction and clonality meant about 30 times likelier benefit.

The CDR3 is made up of 16 amino acids. The trim removed 6 bases at V and 6 bases at J, leaving 8 bases unmatched. CDR1 SGHNT and CDR2 YENEEA come from the germline V gene. Treatment noted: randomized to nivolumab then ipilimumab (arm A) or the reverse (arm B). No patient had prior DNA-damaging chemotherapy. The V call is TRBV11-3, the J call TRBJ2-2; TRBD1 matches at 12 bases. Sequencing was performed on tumor tissue (inferred from file names), taken from a patient given nivolumab and ipilimumab in sequence. This TCR came from a human donor with melanoma. The CDR3 bases are TGTGCCAGCAGTCCTCCGGGACAGGGGGCGGCCGGGGAGCTGTTTTTT. Protein: CASSPPGQGAAGELFF.